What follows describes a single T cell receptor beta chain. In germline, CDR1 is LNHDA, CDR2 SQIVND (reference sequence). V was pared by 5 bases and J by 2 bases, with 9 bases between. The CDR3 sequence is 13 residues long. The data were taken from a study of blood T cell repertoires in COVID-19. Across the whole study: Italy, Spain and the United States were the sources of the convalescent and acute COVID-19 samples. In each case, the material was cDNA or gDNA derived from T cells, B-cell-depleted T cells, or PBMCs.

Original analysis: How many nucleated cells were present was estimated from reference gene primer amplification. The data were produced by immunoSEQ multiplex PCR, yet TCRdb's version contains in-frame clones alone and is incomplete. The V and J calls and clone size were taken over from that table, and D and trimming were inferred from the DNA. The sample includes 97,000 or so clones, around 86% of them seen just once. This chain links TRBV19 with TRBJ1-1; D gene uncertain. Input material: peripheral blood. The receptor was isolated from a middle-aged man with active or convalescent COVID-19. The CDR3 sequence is CASSGRGNTEAFF. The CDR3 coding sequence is TGTGCCAGTAGTGGCCGGGGAAACACTGAAGCTTTCTTT.